The rows below give T cell receptor beta chains drawn from one sample of a study of blood T cell repertoires in COVID-19. The table came from immunoSEQ multiplex PCR; TCRdb's copy has only in-frame clones and leaves some out. This table has about 240,000 clones, about 91% appearing once. The sequenced material came from PBMCs or T cells enriched from blood (not recorded which). The receptor set was obtained from a woman younger than 45 with acute COVID-19. Both conserved end residues are trimmed from each CDR3.

J,V,CDR3
TRBJ2-5,TRBV27,ASSLSQKYQRGRETQY
TRBJ2-1,TRBV14,ASSPRSAGSSYNEQF
TRBJ2-7,TRBV5-1,ASRTSNTYEQY
TRBJ1-2,TRBV11-2,ASSLEGGRCT
TRBJ1-2,TRBV7-9,ASSLPDQGQGSGVYGYT
TRBJ1-1,TRBV6-5,ASSYQGGNTEAF
TRBJ1-5,TRBV30,AWSYFGNGNQPQH
TRBJ1-5,TRBV11-2,ASSFRHQAMNQPQH
TRBJ2-3,TRBV5-1,ASSPEPGGGEYTDTQY
TRBJ1-1,TRBV19,ASSIEKNTEAF
TRBJ1-1,TRBV10-2,ASSESDLGQGAPEAF
TRBJ2-1,TRBV7-6,ASSYSGVEQF
TRBJ2-1,TRBV19,ASGRLAVSYNEQF
TRBJ1-4,TRBV4-2,ASSQTNQPGGENEKLF
TRBJ1-6,TRBV6-5,ASSYSTAGNSPLH
TRBJ1-4,TRBV14,ASSSRTGEKLF
TRBJ1-2,TRBV5-1,ASSSSPGVNYGYT
TRBJ2-2,TRBV3-1/TRBV3-2,ASSPLRTGELF
TRBJ2-7,TRBV7-2,ASSLVGSGLGRFYEQY
TRBJ2-1,TRBV27,ASSVGPGGYNEQF
TRBJ1-3,TRBV18,ASLGGPGNTIY
TRBJ1-1,TRBV30,AWDIGADTEAF
TRBJ2-5,TRBV3-1/TRBV3-2,ASSQDNNLEGTETQY
TRBJ1-1,TRBV14,ASSQTRGRGHTEAF
TRBJ1-1,TRBV7-2,ASSFGRGNTEAF
TRBJ1-5,TRBV6-2/TRBV6-3,ASSYSTGGRQPQH
TRBJ1-2,TRBV4-2,ASSQVDRARANYGYT
TRBJ1-4,TRBV3-1/TRBV3-2,ASSQDGATNEKLF
TRBJ2-7,TRBV5-1,ASSLDVGHSTYEQY
TRBJ2-5,TRBV5-1,ASSFGQGYWETQY
TRBJ1-1,TRBV13,ASSLFSGRTEAF
TRBJ1-3,TRBV7-2,ASSLREGRNTIY
TRBJ2-3,TRBV30,AWSVWTGGLTDTQY
TRBJ2-1,TRBV5-5,ASLDREVDNEQF
TRBJ1-1,TRBV12-3/TRBV12-4,ASSRGGNTEAF
TRBJ2-1,TRBV5-1,ASRTGLGDNEQF
TRBJ1-2,TRBV4-1,ASSRETSGTGYGYT
TRBJ1-2,TRBV10-2,ASRDPEQGNDYGYT
TRBJ2-7,TRBV27,ASSLADISEQY
TRBJ1-2,TRBV2,ASLTGTGGARGYT